Listed below are T cell receptor beta chains from one sample, sequenced in a study of CD8+ T cells in alopecia areata. Clones were sequenced by immunoSEQ multiplex PCR, and TCRdb holds only the in-frame ones, with some missing. The sample records about 76,000 clones, 60% to 70% being singletons. The specimen comprised CD8+ T cells sorted from blood, sampled at week 24, from a patient treated with tofacitinib. Every receptor here comes from a human donor with alopecia areata. Both conserved end residues are part of each CDR3.

cdr3_aa	v_call	j_call
CASSGTLAGPNTGELFF	TRBV5-4	TRBJ2-2
CSVVGLGNGYTF	TRBV29-1	TRBJ1-2
CASSLAAGWQPQHF	TRBV5-1	TRBJ1-5
CASSSDGYNQPQHF	TRBV27	TRBJ1-5
CASSPLDRAEAFF	TRBV6-5	TRBJ1-1
CASSETGAQETQYF	TRBV9	TRBJ2-5
CASRLGSTEAFF	TRBV5-1	TRBJ1-1
CATSMGQGYEQYF	TRBV4-1	TRBJ2-7
CASSYSAVGTGEDYGYTF	TRBV6-4	TRBJ1-2
CASSQDPTGGDTQYF	TRBV4-1	TRBJ2-3
CAWSVPRLAGGKYNEQFF	TRBV30	TRBJ2-1
CSVEVWQGPTYEQYF	TRBV29-1	TRBJ2-7
CASSLVVSTDTQYF	TRBV7-9	TRBJ2-3
CASSGDGAANEKLFF	TRBV6-1	TRBJ1-4
CATSRTDSRLDTQYF	TRBV15	TRBJ2-3
CATWGGKTQYF	TRBV6-5	TRBJ2-5
CASSTGGRNEQYF	TRBV27	TRBJ2-7
CASSFHSYEQYF	TRBV7-2	TRBJ2-7
CASSQVTAYGYTF	TRBV4-1	TRBJ1-2
CASSQVVAYEQYF	TRBV4-1	TRBJ2-7
CASSQDSSGGFSYNEQFF	TRBV4-1	TRBJ2-1
CASSHPVPGTDRDLYEQYF	TRBV28	TRBJ2-7
CASSVHGPEGYTF	TRBV7-9	TRBJ1-2
CASSYSLGVIEAFF	TRBV6-5	TRBJ1-1
CATSRDRTGIDGYTF	TRBV15	TRBJ1-2
CASSIRWDSQETQYF	TRBV13	TRBJ2-5
CASQQLMNTEAFF	TRBV27	TRBJ1-1
CASSADLAYNEQFF	TRBV5-1	TRBJ2-1
CASSFLAGEGVAKNIQYF	TRBV27	TRBJ2-4
CASSYGTSRSTDTQYF	TRBV7-3	TRBJ2-3
CTWRTTGGYTEAFF	TRBV30	TRBJ1-1